This TCR beta chain was recovered during a study of blood T cells in healthy people across ages. The CDR3 is 16 amino acids. The V gene's germline CDR1 is DFQATT and CDR2 SNEGSKA (reference sequence). Approximately 9.2 milliliters was the volume of peripheral blood drawn from each donor. For the second PCR, which ran for 7 to 11 cycles, a sample-barcoded 5' primer and a J-beta primer mix were used. TCRdb redid the calling of the 5' RACE reads with MiXCR, one entry per CDR3 protein. Of 700,000 to 850,000 distinct CDR3 sequences listed, about 53% were seen once; the top ten hold roughly 40%. The receptor's source is an elderly man in good health. The rearrangement joins TRBV20-1 to TRBJ2-7; TRBD2 aligns across 9 bases. Gene TRBJ2-1 matches the end of the DNA better, so the J call may be wrong. Input material: blood. The CDR3 coding sequence is TGCAGTGCTCGACTTGGTAGCGGGAGCCATTACAATGAGCAGTTCTTC. It codes for CSARLGSGSHYNEQFF.